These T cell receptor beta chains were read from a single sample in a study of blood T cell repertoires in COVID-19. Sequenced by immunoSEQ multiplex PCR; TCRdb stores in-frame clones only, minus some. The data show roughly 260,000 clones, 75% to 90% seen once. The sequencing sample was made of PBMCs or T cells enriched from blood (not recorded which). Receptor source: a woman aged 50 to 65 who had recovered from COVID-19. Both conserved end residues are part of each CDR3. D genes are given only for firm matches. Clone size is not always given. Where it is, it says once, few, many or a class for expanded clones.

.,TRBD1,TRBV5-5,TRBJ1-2,CASSIEFRTGGLGGYTF,TGTGCCAGCAGCATAGAATTTCGGACAGGGGGCCTTGGTGGCTACACCTTC
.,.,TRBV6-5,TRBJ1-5,CASRFSIYSNQPQHF,TGTGCCAGCAGGTTCAGTATTTATAGCAATCAGCCCCAGCATTTT
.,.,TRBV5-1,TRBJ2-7,CASSLEQGSDEQYF,TGCGCCAGCAGCTTGGAACAGGGAAGCGACGAGCAGTACTTC
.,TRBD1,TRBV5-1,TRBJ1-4,CASSAGQGDLEKLFF,TGCGCCAGCAGCGCGGGACAGGGCGATTTGGAAAAACTGTTTTTT
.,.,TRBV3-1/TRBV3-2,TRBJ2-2,CASSTGVLLTGELFF,TGTGCCAGCAGCACGGGAGTTCTTCTCACCGGGGAGCTGTTTTTT
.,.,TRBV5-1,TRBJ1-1,CASSLSGRRLNTEAFF,TGCGCCAGCAGCTTATCCGGGAGGAGACTGAACACTGAAGCTTTCTTT
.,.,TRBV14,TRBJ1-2,CASSPGAYGYTF,TGTGCCAGCAGCCCCGGTGCCTATGGCTACACCTTC
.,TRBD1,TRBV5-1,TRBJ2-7,CASSGDSSYEQYF,TGCGCCAGCAGCGGGGACAGCTCCTACGAGCAGTACTTC
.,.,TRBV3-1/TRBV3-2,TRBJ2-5,CASSQVEGQETQYF,TGTGCCAGCAGCCAAGTTGAGGGTCAAGAGACCCAGTACTTC
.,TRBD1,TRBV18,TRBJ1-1,CASSGDRNTEAFF,TGTGCCAGCTCAGGGGACAGGAACACTGAAGCTTTCTTT
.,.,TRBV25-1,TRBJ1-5,CASSAAGNNQPQHF,TGTGCCAGCAGTGCGGCAGGGAACAATCAGCCCCAGCATTTT
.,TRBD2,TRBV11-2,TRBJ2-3,CASVLAGGTDTQYF,TGTGCCAGCGTGCTAGCGGGAGGCACAGATACGCAGTATTTT
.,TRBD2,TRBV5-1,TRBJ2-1,CASSSVLAGSYNEQFF,TGCGCCAGCAGCTCGGTACTAGCGGGGAGCTACAATGAGCAGTTCTTC
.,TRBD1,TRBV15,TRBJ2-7,CATSLARDSRYEQYF,TGTGCCACCAGCCTAGCCCGGGACAGCCGTTACGAGCAGTACTTC
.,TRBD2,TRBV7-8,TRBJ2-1,CASSLEVAGGYNEQFF,TGTGCCAGCAGCTTAGAAGTAGCGGGAGGATATAATGAGCAGTTCTTC
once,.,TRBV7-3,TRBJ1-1,CASSAAPHRARANTEAFF,TGTGCCAGCAGCGCCGCACCTCACAGGGCCCGAGCGAACACTGAAGCTTTCTTT
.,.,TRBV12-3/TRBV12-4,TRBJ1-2,CASSLLQFYGYTF,TGTGCCAGCAGTTTACTGCAGTTCTATGGCTACACCTTC
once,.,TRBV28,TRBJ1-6,CASSLYSSYNSPLHF,TGTGCCAGCAGTTTATACAGCTCCTATAATTCACCCCTCCACTTT
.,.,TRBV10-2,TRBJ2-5,CASRGGLQETQYF,TGCGCCAGCAGGGGAGGCCTGCAAGAGACCCAGTACTTC
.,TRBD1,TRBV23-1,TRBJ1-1,CASSRQGNTEAFF,TGCGCCAGCAGTCGACAGGGGAACACTGAAGCTTTCTTT
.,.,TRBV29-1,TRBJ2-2,CSVHRVNTGELFF,TGCAGCGTGCACAGGGTGAACACCGGGGAGCTGTTTTTT
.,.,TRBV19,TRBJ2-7,CASSIREHFYEQYF,TGTGCCAGTAGTATACGGGAGCACTTTTACGAGCAGTACTTC
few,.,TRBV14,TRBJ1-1,CASSQVGGEAFF,TGTGCCAGCAGCCAAGTTGGAGGTGAAGCTTTCTTT
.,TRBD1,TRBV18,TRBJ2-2,CASSGDRGNTGELFF,TGTGCCAGCTCAGGGGACAGGGGAAACACCGGGGAGCTGTTTTTT
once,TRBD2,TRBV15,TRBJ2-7,CATSRDRPSGYEQYF,TGTGCCACCAGCAGAGATCGTCCTAGCGGCTACGAGCAGTACTTC
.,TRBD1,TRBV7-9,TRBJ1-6,CASSSRPGQPSSSPLHF,TGTGCCAGCAGCTCTCGCCCGGGACAGCCTTCGTCTTCACCCCTCCACTTT
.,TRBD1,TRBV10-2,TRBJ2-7,CASRDRTLYEQYF,TGCGCCAGCCGGGACAGAACCCTCTACGAGCAGTACTTC
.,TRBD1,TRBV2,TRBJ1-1,CAISGGLNTEAFF,TGTGCCATATCAGGGGGACTGAACACTGAAGCTTTCTTT
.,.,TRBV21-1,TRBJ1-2,CASSKAGRGSGGYTF,TGTGCCAGCAGCAAAGCTGGCAGGGGAAGTGGTGGCTACACCTTC
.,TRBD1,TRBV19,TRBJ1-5,CASIPVGGQASNQPQHF,TGTGCCAGTATCCCGGTTGGAGGACAGGCTAGCAATCAGCCCCAGCATTTT
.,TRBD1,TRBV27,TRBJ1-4,CASTPSGRGREKLFF,TGTGCCAGCACCCCCTCGGGCAGGGGGCGTGAAAAACTGTTTTTT
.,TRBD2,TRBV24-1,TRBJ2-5,CATRASGRQETQYF,TGTGCCACCAGAGCTAGCGGGAGACAAGAGACCCAGTACTTC
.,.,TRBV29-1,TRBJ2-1,CSVVGLSYNEQFF,TGCAGCGTTGTGGGACTTTCCTACAATGAGCAGTTCTTC
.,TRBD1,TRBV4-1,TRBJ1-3,CASSQVGRGRGNTIYF,TGCGCCAGCAGCCAAGTGGGCAGGGGGCGAGGAAACACCATATATTTT
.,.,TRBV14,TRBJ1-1,CASSQVLWGQRRNTEAFF,TGTGCCAGCAGCCAAGTATTGTGGGGGCAAAGAAGGAACACTGAAGCTTTCTTT
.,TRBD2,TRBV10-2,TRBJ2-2,CASTGLAGVLAGELFF,TGCGCCAGCACTGGACTAGCGGGAGTGTTGGCCGGGGAGCTGTTTTTT
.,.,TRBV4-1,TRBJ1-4,CATREITNEKLFF,TGCGCCACCAGGGAGATAACTAATGAAAAACTGTTTTTT